One sample yielded the 12 T cell receptor beta chains listed below, sequenced in a study of OX40 agonist ivuxolimab in advanced cancers. Only in-frame clones appear in the TCRdb table, and some are missing; sequencing was by immunoSEQ multiplex PCR. The table lists approximately 26,000 clones, 83% of them singletons. The specimen comprised CD4+ or CD8+ T cells sorted from blood, sampled in a trial of the OX40 agonist ivuxolimab. The receptors stem from an adult with an advanced solid tumor such as melanoma, head and neck, liver or kidney cancer.

This clone has just one count. The V call is TRBV15, the J call TRBJ2-3, with D perhaps matching TRBD1 (6 bases). V dropped 1 base and J dropped 5 bases, with 19 bases sitting between them. This CDR3 comprises 17 residues. Germline V CDR1 and CDR2: LNHNV, YYDKDF (reference sequence). CDR3 loop: CATSRGMGQLGGDTQYF. In nucleotides, the CDR3 is TGTGCCACCAGCAGAGGAATGGGACAACTAGGGGGAGATACGCAGTATTTT.

CDR3 sequence reads: CASSPQDRGSTEAFF. CDR3 sequence (DNA): TGCGCCAGCAGCCCTCAAGACAGGGGGAGCACTGAAGCTTTCTTT. The rearrangement uses TRBV4-1 and TRBJ1-1; 9 bases fit TRBD1. V lost 4 bases and J lost 4; bases outside the gene matches: 7. This CDR3 has 15 amino acids. The germline CDR1 and CDR2 sequences are MGHRA and YSYEKL.

The chain carries TRBV19 and TRBJ2-7; D is unresolved. V was shortened by 4 bases and J by 1 base, with 11 bases between the two germline ends. Germline lookup yields CDR1 LNHDA and CDR2 SQIVND (reference sequence). This CDR3 is built from 14 residues. The CDR3, as DNA: TGTGCCAGTAGTACCCCCGGTCATTCCTACGAGCAGTACTTC. This codes for CASSTPGHSYEQYF.

The chain combines TRBV6-5 with TRBJ2-5; 8 bases line up with TRBD1. CDR3 size: 16 residues. The germline CDR1 and CDR2 sequences are MNHEY and SVGAGI. Trimming removed 2 bases from V and 0 bases from J; junction bases left unmatched: 5. CDR3 coding DNA: TGTGCCAGCAGTTACGGGACAGGCCCGTACCAAGAGACCCAGTACTTC. Translated: CASSYGTGPYQETQYF.

V gene TRBV7-8 combines with J gene TRBJ2-7; D remains ambiguous. Germline CDR1 is SGHVS and CDR2 is FQNEAQ. The CDR3 is made up of 16 amino acids. The V and J ends lost 4 bases and 2 bases respectively, with 18 bases between them. CDR3 sequence (DNA): TGTGCCAGCAGCTCATACACCTTTGGACCTACCTACGAGCAGTACTTC. Translation: CASSSYTFGPTYEQYF.

The chain combines TRBV4-2 with TRBJ2-1, with D uncertain. V was trimmed by 1 base and J by 5 bases, leaving 6 bases between them. From germline, CDR1 is LGHNA and CDR2 YNFKEQ. The CDR3 is made up of 13 amino acids. The CDR3 nucleotides are TGTGCCAGCAGCCAAGCCTCGAACAATGAGCAGTTCTTC. Amino acids: CASSQASNNEQFF.

The chain is built from TRBV27 and TRBJ2-7; no definite D call. CDR1 is MNHEY, CDR2 SMNVEV, per germline (reference sequence). The CDR3 has 12 residues. Trimming shortened V by 6 bases and J by 0 bases, and 6 bases separated the two germline ends. The CDR3, as DNA: TGTGCCAGCAGAGGGTACTCCTACGAGCAGTACTTC. It codes for CASRGYSYEQYF.

The genes are TRBV4-2 and TRBJ2-5, with 8 bases aligning to TRBD2. CDR3 size: 15 residues. V was pared by 1 base and J by 5 bases, with 6 bases of the junction left unmatched. Germline CDR1 is LGHNA and CDR2 is YNFKEQ. The CDR3 DNA reads as TGTGCCAGCAGCCAAGTGGCGGGGGGCCGTGAGACCCAGTACTTC. It is translated as CASSQVAGGRETQYF.

This clone ranks as medium-sized (0.01 to 0.1%). The CDR3 DNA sequence: TGCGCCAGCAGTCCCGGGACGCGTGCGGGGGATGAGCAGTTCTTC. Translating gives CASSPGTRAGDEQFF. V usage is TRBV23-1 and J usage is TRBJ2-1, with TRBD2 matching 7 bases. TRBV23-1 falls under the ORF class, with uncertain function. The CDR3 loop spans 15 amino acids. With V trimmed by 4 bases and J by 8 bases, 11 bases remained unmatched.

The chain couples TRBV27 to TRBJ2-7; 9 bases are a match to TRBD2. In germline, CDR1 is MNHEY, CDR2 SMNVEV (reference sequence). CDR3 length: 17 residues. Germline trimming cut 3 bases from V and 5 bases from J; bases unmatched to any gene: 14. In DNA, the CDR3 is TGTGCCAGCAGTTTGCGTTTCGCGGGGGGGCCGGTCCACGAGCAGTACTTC. Its protein product is CASSLRFAGGPVHEQYF.

V is TRBV21-1 and J is TRBJ1-6. TRBV21-1 represents a pseudogene. The CDR3 extends over 18 amino acids. The CDR3 sequence is CASSKAPGVASYNSPLHF. CDR3 nucleotides: TGTGCCAGCAGCAAAGCGCCGGGGGTGGCCTCCTATAATTCACCCCTCCACTTT.

The rearrangement joins TRBV29-1 to TRBJ2-5, with a weak D call TRBD2 (5 bases). Germline CDR1 and CDR2: SQVTM and ANQGSEA. The CDR3 extends over 13 amino acids. V was pared by 3 bases and J by 3 bases, with 11 bases between. The CDR3 reads CSVEARVKETQYF. In nucleotides, the CDR3 is TGCAGCGTTGAGGCGAGGGTCAAAGAGACCCAGTACTTC.